This T cell receptor beta chain was recovered during a study of T cells in Graves' hyperthyroidism and ophthalmopathy. What was amplified from RNA transcripts were TCR beta CDR3 regions. First-round RT-PCR of the TCR CDR3 relied on the HTBI primer set. MiXCR, applied by TCRdb to the multiplex PCR reads, yields one record per CDR3 protein. The sample has about 840,000 distinct CDR3 sequences; more than 30% are singletons. Trimming took 6 bases from V and 12 from J, leaving 14 bases between them. The CDR3 has 12 residues. Germline-derived CDR1 and CDR2 are MNHNS and SASEGT. Graves' hyperthyroidism showing no ophthalmopathy progression within 18 months was considered stable.

This TCR was recovered from a young man with Graves' hyperthyroidism. V and J are TRBV6-1 and TRBJ1-4; D remains ambiguous. The sample consisted of blood. This CDR3 reads CASRMDPKELFF. CDR3 in DNA: TGTGCCAGCAGGATGGACCCTAAAGAACTGTTTTTT.